What follows are 10 T cell receptor beta chains derived from one specimen sequenced in a study of blood T cells in healthy people across ages (dated by TCRdb to about 2015). The library was produced with 5' RACE. The sequencing machine was an Illumina HiSeq 2500. A second about 7 to 11 cycle PCR used a sample-barcoded 5' primer and a J-beta primer mix. TCRdb reanalyzed the raw reads on its own, using fastp at Q25 for trimming and MiXCR for clone calling, and kept in-frame beta chains. Identical CDR3 protein sequences are pooled into one entry, listed with their most common genes and DNA. The sample table lists about 940,000 distinct CDR3 sequences, about 48% of them with a count of one. Jointly, the top ten make up 13% of the sample. The sequenced sample was blood. These receptors all come from a man aged 25 to 40 in good health.

V usage is TRBV3-1 and J usage is TRBJ1-2; the D gene is possibly TRBD1 (5 bases). Trimming shortened V by 0 bases and J by 13 bases, and 21 bases separated the two germline ends. CDR3 size: 15 residues. The germline CDR1 and CDR2 sequences are LGHDT and YNNKEL (reference sequence). CDR3: CASSQEDSLGRYPTF. DNA for the CDR3: TGTGCCAGCAGCCAAGAGGACTCGCTGGGGCGATATCCCACCTTC.

In this sample, this clonotype turned up a few times. The rearrangement links TRBV7-2 to TRBJ2-3, with TRBD1 as a possible D gene (6 bases). V lost 5 bases, J lost 5 bases, and 17 bases lay in between. CDR1 is SGHTA, CDR2 FQGNSA, per germline. The CDR3 contains 15 residues. The DNA of the CDR3 is TGTGCCAGCAGCGATTCGGACAGACAAGGAGATACGCAGTATTTT. Its translation: CASSDSDRQGDTQYF.

The chain couples TRBV20-1 to TRBJ2-1, with 8 bases identical to TRBD1. The germline V gene encodes CDR1 DFQATT and CDR2 SNEGSKA (reference sequence). The ends lost 6 bases at V and 7 bases at J; junction bases unmatched: 11. CDR3 length: 14 amino acids. The CDR3 region is CSAPTGAVRNEQFF. CDR3 in DNA: TGCAGTGCCCCGACAGGGGCTGTCAGGAATGAGCAGTTCTTC.

This clonotype was counted only a few times. This chain links TRBV5-1 with TRBJ2-3; TRBD2 matches at 8 bases. Germline V lookup: CDR1 SGHRS, CDR2 YFSETQ. Germline trimming cut 0 bases from V and 2 bases from J; bases unmatched to any gene: 5. The length of the CDR3 is 16 residues. CDR3 in DNA: TGCGCCAGCAGCTTGGTTACTAGCGGTACCACAGATACGCAGTATTTT. This translates into CASSLVTSGTTDTQYF.

This clonotype was picked up many times. The chain is built from TRBV3-1 and TRBJ1-2, with D perhaps matching TRBD1 (6 bases). The length of the CDR3 is 13 residues. Germline V gene lookup returns CDR1 LGHDT and CDR2 YNNKEL (reference sequence). The germline V and J ends were trimmed by 3 bases and 7 bases, with 12 bases remaining between them. The CDR3 nucleotides read TGTGCCAGCAGCCAGACAGGCCTTGGTGGCTACACCTTC. Its translation is CASSQTGLGGYTF.

The chain is built from TRBV7-3 and TRBJ1-1; D ambiguous. In germline, CDR1 is SGHTA, CDR2 FQGTGA. V lost 1 base to trimming and J lost 3 bases, with 9 bases between them. The length of the CDR3 is 14 residues. The CDR3 region is CASSLMGLDTEAFF. CDR3 coding DNA: TGTGCCAGCAGCTTAATGGGATTGGACACTGAAGCTTTCTTT.

This sequence joins TRBV7-2 and TRBJ1-5; 11 bases agree with TRBD1. Germline CDR1 reads SGHTA; CDR2 reads FQGNSA. Germline trimming cut 5 bases from V and 10 bases from J; bases unmatched to any gene: 10. The CDR3 extends over 15 amino acids. The DNA for the CDR3 is TGTGCCAGCAGCCACGATCCGGGACAGGGGGTACCCCAGCATTTT. Its protein is CASSHDPGQGVPQHF.

This rearrangement joins TRBV7-2 to TRBJ2-3, with TRBD1 matching over 8 bases. The germline V gene has CDR1 SGHTA and CDR2 FQGNSA. The length of the CDR3 is 15 residues. Trimming at V came to 2 bases and at J to 0 bases, leaving 1 base not matched to a gene. CDR3 loop: CASSLWTGSTDTQYF. The CDR3 DNA sequence: TGTGCCAGCAGCTTATGGACAGGGAGCACAGATACGCAGTATTTT. Together with reference TRBV7-2 and TRBJ2-3, the CDR3 gives the full variable domain: GAGVSQSPSNKVTEKGKDVELRCDPISGHTALYWYRQSLGQGLEFLIYFQGNSAPDKSGLPSDRFSAERTGGSVSTLTIQRTQQEDSAVYLCASSLWTGSTDTQYFGPGTRLTVL.

This clonotype turned up a few times. This sequence joins TRBV4-1 and TRBJ1-1, with TRBD1 as a possible D gene (6 bases). This CDR3 spans 12 amino acids. The V end lost 4 bases, the J end lost 7 bases, and 10 bases lay between the germline ends. The V gene's germline CDR1 is MGHRA and CDR2 YSYEKL. CDR3 region: CASSPDSYEAFF. CDR3 bases: TGCGCCAGCAGCCCGGACAGCTATGAAGCTTTCTTT.

The chain recombines TRBV24-1 with TRBJ2-3, with D tentatively TRBD2 (6 bases). The CDR3 has 15 amino acids. The V gene lost 3 bases and the J gene lost 0 bases, with 9 bases spanning the gap. Germline V CDR1 and CDR2: KGHDR, SFDVKD. CDR3: CATSDGGESTDTQYF. The CDR3 coding sequence is TGTGCCACCAGTGATGGAGGGGAAAGCACAGATACGCAGTATTTT.